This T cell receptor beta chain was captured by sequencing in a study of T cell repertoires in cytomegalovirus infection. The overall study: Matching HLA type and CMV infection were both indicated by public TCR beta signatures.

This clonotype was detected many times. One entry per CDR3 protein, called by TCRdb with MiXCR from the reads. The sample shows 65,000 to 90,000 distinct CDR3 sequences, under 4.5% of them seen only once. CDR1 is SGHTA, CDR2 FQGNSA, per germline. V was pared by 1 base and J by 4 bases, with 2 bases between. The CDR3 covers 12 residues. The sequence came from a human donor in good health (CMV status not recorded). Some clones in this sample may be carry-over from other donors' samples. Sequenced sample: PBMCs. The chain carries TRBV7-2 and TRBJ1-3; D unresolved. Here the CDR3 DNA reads TGTGCCAGCAGCTTAGACGGAAACACCATATATTTT. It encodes CASSLDGNTIYF.